This T cell receptor beta chain was found in a study of metastatic and nonmetastatic thyroid tumors. Study overall: For malignant and benign thyroid patients, tumor or nodule tissue and blood were the sources whose repertoires were compared.

This CDR3 is 14 amino acids long. The V end lost 3 bases, the J end lost 4 bases, and 10 bases lay between the germline ends. Germline lookup yields CDR1 SGHNT and CDR2 YYREEE (reference sequence). Findings of the study overall: Within blood and tumor, benign nodules reportedly had significantly lower TCR beta diversity than malignant thyroid tumors did.

This clone has at least ten counts. The antigen remains undetermined. Before thyroid surgery, none of the patients had received any treatment. Per the authors' pipeline: A distant-metastasis classifier for papillary thyroid cancer was built using CDR3 differences across clinicopathological groups. TCRdb recomputed clones from the PCR reads via MiXCR. The V and J calls shown here were made by TCRdb, not taken from the authors' results. The table records around 28,000 clones, 30% of them present only once. The chain is built from TRBV5-4 and TRBJ1-4, with a possible D match to TRBD1 (6 bases). The sequenced sample consisted of blood. The receptor's source is a female donor with papillary thyroid cancer or a benign thyroid nodule (not recorded which). Some clones in this sample may be carry-over from other donors' samples. The CDR3 nucleotides read TGTGCCAGCAGCTCCGGACAGATTAATGAAAAACTGTTTTTT. Amino acid sequence: CASSSGQINEKLFF.